This T cell receptor beta chain was profiled in a study of Ad26.COV2.S vaccination and SARS-CoV-2 variants. TCRdb's copy holds only in-frame clones and misses some; the assay was immunoSEQ multiplex PCR. The top ten hold under 4% of the sample, which has about 370,000 clones, less than 90% seen once. As for treatment: some 19 received Ad26.COV2.S at low or high dose, single or two shots; about 5 received placebo; per-sample allocation not given. The study sampled participants on day 63 after the first vaccine or placebo injection. V shed 4 bases and J 5 bases; nucleotides not matched to a gene: 8. CDR1 LGHDT and CDR2 YNNKEL come from the germline V gene (reference sequence). There are 15 residues in the CDR3.

The chain links TRBV3-1 (or the pseudogene TRBV3-2) to TRBJ2-5; 9 bases map to TRBD2. The source is a person aged 18-60 years who received the Ad26.COV2.S COVID-19 vaccine or a placebo. Sequenced here: peripheral blood, sampled in a trial of Ad26.COV2.S vaccine versus placebo. The chain's CDR3 is CASSRQAGGGETQYF. DNA of the CDR3: TGTGCCAGCAGCCGACAAGCGGGGGGTGGGGAGACCCAGTACTTC.